The rows below give T cell receptor beta chains drawn from one sample of a study of CD8 T cells in ankylosing spondylitis. TCRdb reprocessed the 5' RACE reads via MiXCR and lists one record per CDR3 protein. The sample has 150,000 to 200,000 distinct CDR3 sequences; 25% to 35% are singletons. Sequencing was done on a sample of synovial fluid, either unsorted or a sorted T cell fraction (not recorded which). These receptors were collected from a male donor with ankylosing spondylitis. The CDR3 runs from the conserved cysteine through the conserved F or W. A D gene is named only where the DNA matches it firmly. The size of a clone is reported for some rows only, either as once, few or many, or as a class for expanded clones.

v_call: TRBV20-1; j_call: TRBJ1-2; d_call: TRBD1; clone_size: .; cdr3_aa: CSAWGETGGWGYGYTF; cdr3_nt: TGCAGTGCCTGGGGGGAGACAGGGGGCTGGGGCTATGGCTACACCTTC
v_call: TRBV7-2; j_call: TRBJ2-7; d_call: TRBD2; clone_size: few; cdr3_aa: CASSFGSTSGRFSEQYF; cdr3_nt: TGTGCCAGCAGCTTCGGGTCGACTAGCGGGAGATTTAGCGAGCAGTACTTC
v_call: TRBV28; j_call: TRBJ2-3; d_call: .; clone_size: .; cdr3_aa: CASSRGGSTDTQYF; cdr3_nt: TGTGCCAGCAGTAGAGGTGGTAGCACAGATACGCAGTATTTT
v_call: TRBV5-1; j_call: TRBJ1-1; d_call: .; clone_size: few; cdr3_aa: CASSLAGMAEAFF; cdr3_nt: TGCGCCAGCAGCTTGGCGGGGATGGCTGAAGCTTTCTTT
v_call: TRBV3-1; j_call: TRBJ1-1; d_call: .; clone_size: .; cdr3_aa: CASSPLRDMNTEAFF; cdr3_nt: TGTGCCAGCAGCCCGCTCCGGGACATGAACACTGAAGCTTTCTTT
v_call: TRBV28; j_call: TRBJ2-2; d_call: TRBD1; clone_size: few; cdr3_aa: CASSSQGANTGELFF; cdr3_nt: TGTGCCAGCAGTTCCCAGGGGGCCAACACCGGGGAGCTGTTTTTT
v_call: TRBV20-1; j_call: TRBJ1-1; d_call: .; clone_size: .; cdr3_aa: CSAGEFRRVSEAFF; cdr3_nt: TGCAGTGCGGGTGAATTCCGACGGGTCTCTGAAGCTTTCTTT
v_call: TRBV12-3/TRBV12-4; j_call: TRBJ2-7; d_call: TRBD2; clone_size: .; cdr3_aa: CASSGTVAGEIYEQYF; cdr3_nt: TGTGCCAGCAGTGGGACGGTGGCGGGAGAAATCTACGAGCAGTACTTC
v_call: TRBV5-1; j_call: TRBJ1-2; d_call: .; clone_size: .; cdr3_aa: CASSPDSYGYTF; cdr3_nt: TGCGCCAGCAGCCCGGACAGCTATGGCTACACCTTC
v_call: TRBV18; j_call: TRBJ2-5; d_call: .; clone_size: many; cdr3_aa: CASSPAGEGETQYF; cdr3_nt: TGTGCCAGCTCACCAGCAGGGGAAGGAGAGACCCAGTACTTC
v_call: TRBV9; j_call: TRBJ1-3; d_call: TRBD1; clone_size: many; cdr3_aa: CASNRGGTGDLSGNTIYF; cdr3_nt: TGTGCCAGCAACCGTGGGGGGACAGGGGATCTCTCTGGAAACACCATATATTTT
v_call: TRBV6-1; j_call: TRBJ2-3; d_call: .; clone_size: few; cdr3_aa: CASNSGPRTDTQYF; cdr3_nt: TGTGCCAGCAACTCGGGCCCACGCACAGATACGCAGTATTTT
v_call: TRBV5-1; j_call: TRBJ1-5; d_call: .; clone_size: few; cdr3_aa: CASSLEPLNQPQHF; cdr3_nt: TGCGCCAGCAGCTTGGAGCCCCTCAATCAGCCCCAGCATTTT
v_call: TRBV10-3; j_call: TRBJ2-1; d_call: .; clone_size: many; cdr3_aa: CAISEFYNEQFF; cdr3_nt: TGTGCCATCAGTGAATTCTACAATGAGCAGTTCTTC
v_call: TRBV7-2; j_call: TRBJ1-2; d_call: .; clone_size: few; cdr3_aa: CASSAEPEPNYGYTF; cdr3_nt: TGTGCCAGCAGCGCGGAGCCGGAACCAAACTATGGCTACACCTTC
v_call: TRBV11-3; j_call: TRBJ1-2; d_call: .; clone_size: .; cdr3_aa: CASSSGAMGGYTF; cdr3_nt: TGTGCCAGCAGCTCAGGAGCGATGGGAGGCTACACCTTC
v_call: TRBV18; j_call: TRBJ2-5; d_call: TRBD2; clone_size: .; cdr3_aa: CASSPSLAGGQETQYF; cdr3_nt: TGTGCCAGCTCACCAAGCCTAGCGGGGGGGCAAGAGACCCAGTACTTC
v_call: TRBV29-1; j_call: TRBJ2-5; d_call: .; clone_size: .; cdr3_aa: CSVTRGETQYF; cdr3_nt: TGCAGCGTTACAAGGGGAGAGACCCAGTACTTC
v_call: TRBV20-1; j_call: TRBJ1-2; d_call: .; clone_size: many; cdr3_aa: CSASPNSPQGYGYTF; cdr3_nt: TGCAGTGCTAGTCCCAACTCTCCCCAGGGCTATGGCTACACCTTC
v_call: TRBV7-2; j_call: TRBJ2-1; d_call: .; clone_size: few; cdr3_aa: CASSLAFDYSNEQFF; cdr3_nt: TGTGCCAGCAGCTTAGCGTTCGACTACTCTAATGAGCAGTTCTTC
v_call: TRBV4-3; j_call: TRBJ2-1; d_call: .; clone_size: once; cdr3_aa: CASSQPGLPSHNEQFF; cdr3_nt: TGCGCCAGCAGCCAACCTGGACTACCGTCCCACAATGAGCAGTTCTTC
v_call: TRBV11-2; j_call: TRBJ2-3; d_call: TRBD2; clone_size: .; cdr3_aa: CASSLVARLAVSTDTQYF; cdr3_nt: TGTGCCAGCAGCTTAGTAGCAAGACTAGCGGTTAGCACAGATACGCAGTATTTT
v_call: TRBV24-1; j_call: TRBJ1-2; d_call: .; clone_size: many; cdr3_aa: CATSPGHLDYGYTF; cdr3_nt: TGTGCCACCAGCCCGGGACATCTGGACTATGGCTACACCTTC
v_call: TRBV12-3/TRBV12-4; j_call: TRBJ1-5; d_call: .; clone_size: few; cdr3_aa: CASSYLNSNQPQHF; cdr3_nt: TGTGCCAGCAGTTACCTTAATAGCAATCAGCCCCAGCATTTT
v_call: TRBV24-1; j_call: TRBJ2-5; d_call: .; clone_size: .; cdr3_aa: CATSGDLGTQYF; cdr3_nt: TGTGCCACCAGTGGGGATCTTGGGACCCAGTACTTC
v_call: TRBV30; j_call: TRBJ1-5; d_call: .; clone_size: few; cdr3_aa: CACDGNLRGNQPQHF; cdr3_nt: TGTGCCTGTGATGGCAATTTGAGGGGTAATCAGCCCCAGCATTTT
v_call: TRBV6-2/TRBV6-3; j_call: TRBJ1-2; d_call: .; clone_size: few; cdr3_aa: CASSYLQRQDNYGYTF; cdr3_nt: TGTGCCAGCAGTTACCTACAACGACAGGATAACTATGGCTACACCTTC
v_call: TRBV6-1; j_call: TRBJ2-3; d_call: TRBD2; clone_size: .; cdr3_aa: CASSPGLAGVTDTQYF; cdr3_nt: TGTGCCAGCAGTCCCGGACTAGCGGGAGTCACAGATACGCAGTATTTT
v_call: TRBV27; j_call: TRBJ2-1; d_call: .; clone_size: many; cdr3_aa: CASSTRQGFSDNEQFF; cdr3_nt: TGTGCCAGCAGTACCCGCCAGGGGTTCTCGGACAATGAGCAGTTCTTC
v_call: TRBV7-9; j_call: TRBJ2-2; d_call: .; clone_size: few; cdr3_aa: CASSLVKGAGELFF; cdr3_nt: TGTGCCAGCAGCTTAGTAAAAGGAGCCGGGGAGCTGTTTTTT
v_call: TRBV20-1; j_call: TRBJ1-5; d_call: .; clone_size: .; cdr3_aa: CSAVSVGNQPQHF; cdr3_nt: TGCAGTGCGGTTTCAGTGGGGAATCAGCCCCAGCATTTT
v_call: TRBV28; j_call: TRBJ2-7; d_call: TRBD1; clone_size: many; cdr3_aa: CASDRQGTLHEQYF; cdr3_nt: TGTGCCAGCGACCGACAGGGAACGTTACACGAGCAGTACTTC
v_call: TRBV12-3/TRBV12-4; j_call: TRBJ2-1; d_call: TRBD2; clone_size: .; cdr3_aa: CASSSRLARGGEQFF; cdr3_nt: TGTGCCAGCAGTTCTAGACTAGCAAGGGGTGGTGAGCAGTTCTTC
v_call: TRBV18; j_call: TRBJ2-5; d_call: .; clone_size: many; cdr3_aa: CASSPRLIRSDLQETQYF; cdr3_nt: TGTGCCAGCTCACCAAGGTTAATTAGGTCAGACCTTCAAGAGACCCAGTACTTC
v_call: TRBV12-3/TRBV12-4; j_call: TRBJ2-2; d_call: .; clone_size: few; cdr3_aa: CASSSLVAGELFF; cdr3_nt: TGTGCCAGCAGTTCCCTCGTTGCCGGGGAGCTGTTTTTT
v_call: TRBV6-6; j_call: TRBJ1-1; d_call: TRBD1; clone_size: many; cdr3_aa: CASNAQGGTEAFF; cdr3_nt: TGTGCCAGCAACGCCCAGGGGGGGACTGAAGCTTTCTTT
v_call: TRBV6-6; j_call: TRBJ1-1; d_call: .; clone_size: many; cdr3_aa: CASSQDGDTEAFF; cdr3_nt: TGTGCCAGCAGCCAAGACGGAGACACTGAAGCTTTCTTT
v_call: TRBV2; j_call: TRBJ1-4; d_call: TRBD1; clone_size: .; cdr3_aa: CASSRQGVNEKLFF; cdr3_nt: TGTGCCAGCAGTAGACAGGGTGTTAATGAAAAACTGTTTTTT
v_call: TRBV7-9; j_call: TRBJ1-3; d_call: TRBD1; clone_size: .; cdr3_aa: CASSRQGSGNTIYF; cdr3_nt: TGTGCCAGCAGCCGACAGGGCTCTGGAAACACCATATATTTT
v_call: TRBV2; j_call: TRBJ2-7; d_call: TRBD2; clone_size: .; cdr3_aa: CASGTWGEGEQYF; cdr3_nt: TGTGCCAGCGGAACCTGGGGGGAGGGCGAGCAGTACTTC
v_call: TRBV13; j_call: TRBJ2-7; d_call: TRBD1; clone_size: many; cdr3_aa: CASSLKTGYPYEQYF; cdr3_nt: TGTGCCAGCAGCTTAAAGACAGGGTACCCCTACGAGCAGTACTTC
v_call: TRBV5-6; j_call: TRBJ1-2; d_call: .; clone_size: once; cdr3_aa: CASEALGGEPHGYTF; cdr3_nt: TGTGCCAGCGAAGCTTTAGGGGGAGAGCCCCATGGCTACACCTTC
v_call: TRBV11-2; j_call: TRBJ1-2; d_call: .; clone_size: .; cdr3_aa: CASTAGGTYGYTF; cdr3_nt: TGTGCCAGCACCGCGGGAGGAACCTATGGCTACACCTTC
v_call: TRBV19; j_call: TRBJ2-1; d_call: .; clone_size: few; cdr3_aa: CASSKGPALKYNEQFF; cdr3_nt: TGTGCCAGTAGTAAAGGGCCCGCACTAAAATACAATGAGCAGTTCTTC
v_call: TRBV20-1; j_call: TRBJ1-6; d_call: .; clone_size: few; cdr3_aa: CSARVREASPLHF; cdr3_nt: TGCAGTGCTAGAGTCAGGGAAGCTTCACCCCTCCACTTT
v_call: TRBV7-2; j_call: TRBJ2-1; d_call: TRBD2; clone_size: few; cdr3_aa: CASSFRAGTSGMYEQFF; cdr3_nt: TGTGCCAGCAGCTTTAGGGCCGGGACTAGCGGGATGTATGAGCAGTTCTTC
v_call: TRBV7-9; j_call: TRBJ2-5; d_call: TRBD2; clone_size: few; cdr3_aa: CASRRLAEETQYF; cdr3_nt: TGTGCCAGCAGGCGACTAGCGGAAGAGACCCAGTACTTC
v_call: TRBV6-2/TRBV6-3; j_call: TRBJ1-1; d_call: .; clone_size: .; cdr3_aa: CASSYWAENTEAFF; cdr3_nt: TGTGCCAGCAGTTACTGGGCAGAGAACACTGAAGCTTTCTTT
v_call: TRBV15; j_call: TRBJ1-4; d_call: .; clone_size: many; cdr3_aa: CATSRVATNEKLFF; cdr3_nt: TGTGCCACCAGCCGCGTTGCAACTAATGAAAAACTGTTTTTT
v_call: TRBV15; j_call: TRBJ2-7; d_call: .; clone_size: .; cdr3_aa: CATSRAVAPYEQYF; cdr3_nt: TGTGCCACCAGCAGAGCCGTCGCCCCTTACGAGCAGTACTTC
v_call: TRBV7-9; j_call: TRBJ2-6; d_call: .; clone_size: few; cdr3_aa: CASHRELISGANVLTF; cdr3_nt: TGTGCCAGCCACAGGGAACTCATCTCTGGGGCCAACGTCCTGACTTTC
v_call: TRBV2; j_call: TRBJ2-7; d_call: TRBD1; clone_size: .; cdr3_aa: CASSDGQVYEQYF; cdr3_nt: TGTGCCAGCAGCGACGGACAGGTCTACGAGCAGTACTTC
v_call: TRBV12-3/TRBV12-4; j_call: TRBJ1-1; d_call: TRBD1; clone_size: .; cdr3_aa: CASSRRQGWTEAFF; cdr3_nt: TGTGCCAGCAGTCGGAGACAGGGGTGGACTGAAGCTTTCTTT